The rows below give T cell receptor beta chains drawn from one sample of a study of blood T cells in healthy people across ages. TCRdb reanalysed the 5' RACE reads using MiXCR and keeps one entry per CDR3 protein. The sample yields 790,000 or so distinct CDR3 sequences, 56% seen once. The sequenced sample was blood. The source of these receptors is a man in his forties in good health. Both conserved end residues are part of each CDR3. D genes are given only for firm matches. Size values are once, few and many counts, or a class for expanded clones, and some rows have none.

j_call: TRBJ2-3
clone_size: .
v_call: TRBV24-1
d_call: .
cdr3_nt: TGTGCCGCCAGTGATTCGACGGATACGCAGTATTTT
cdr3_aa: CAASDSTDTQYF

j_call: TRBJ1-1
clone_size: .
v_call: TRBV6-5
d_call: TRBD1
cdr3_nt: TGTGCCAGCAGTTACGGGACAGAAGGAGCTTTCTTT
cdr3_aa: CASSYGTEGAFF

j_call: TRBJ2-5
clone_size: once
v_call: TRBV5-1
d_call: .
cdr3_nt: TGCGCCAGCAGCTTGGCCGACCAAAAGACCCAGTACTTC
cdr3_aa: CASSLADQKTQYF

j_call: TRBJ1-4
clone_size: few
v_call: TRBV15
d_call: .
cdr3_nt: TGTGCCACCAGCAGAGCGCGGATCGATGAAAAACTGTTTTTT
cdr3_aa: CATSRARIDEKLFF

j_call: TRBJ2-7
clone_size: .
v_call: TRBV29-1
d_call: .
cdr3_nt: TGCAGCGTTGAGCCCAGGGGCTCCTACAATGAGCAGTACTTC
cdr3_aa: CSVEPRGSYNEQYF

j_call: TRBJ2-7
clone_size: .
v_call: TRBV2
d_call: .
cdr3_nt: TGTGCCAGGGGGTCGGTATCCGGCTACGAGCAGTACTTC
cdr3_aa: CARGSVSGYEQYF

j_call: TRBJ2-3
clone_size: .
v_call: TRBV10-3
d_call: .
cdr3_nt: TGTGCCATCAGTGAGGGCAGCAGTGGCACAGATACGCAGTATTTT
cdr3_aa: CAISEGSSGTDTQYF

j_call: TRBJ1-2
clone_size: .
v_call: TRBV20-1
d_call: .
cdr3_nt: TGCAGTGCTAGAACCCCCACCTCAGCTAACTATGGCTACACCTTC
cdr3_aa: CSARTPTSANYGYTF

j_call: TRBJ2-2
clone_size: .
v_call: TRBV5-1
d_call: .
cdr3_nt: TGCGCCAGCAGCGTGGGATTAACGATCGGGGAGCTGTTTTTT
cdr3_aa: CASSVGLTIGELFF

j_call: TRBJ2-5
clone_size: few
v_call: TRBV29-1
d_call: .
cdr3_nt: TGCAGCGTTGCGGAAGGGGAGACCCAGTACTTC
cdr3_aa: CSVAEGETQYF

j_call: TRBJ2-1
clone_size: .
v_call: TRBV4-3
d_call: .
cdr3_nt: TGCGCCAGCAGCCAAGAAGTGGACTCCTACAATGAGCAGTTCTTC
cdr3_aa: CASSQEVDSYNEQFF

j_call: TRBJ2-3
clone_size: .
v_call: TRBV6-5
d_call: TRBD2
cdr3_nt: TGTGCCAGCAGCGGAGACAGCGGGGCGGCCGATACGCAGTATTTT
cdr3_aa: CASSGDSGAADTQYF

j_call: TRBJ1-2
clone_size: few
v_call: TRBV27
d_call: .
cdr3_nt: TGTGCCACCCGATTCGGGAACGGCTACACCTTC
cdr3_aa: CATRFGNGYTF

j_call: TRBJ2-7
clone_size: few
v_call: TRBV6-5
d_call: .
cdr3_nt: TGTGCCAGCAGTTACTCTAGGGTGAACACATTTTACGAGCAGTACTTC
cdr3_aa: CASSYSRVNTFYEQYF

j_call: TRBJ2-7
clone_size: few
v_call: TRBV9
d_call: TRBD1
cdr3_nt: TGTGCCAGCAGCGACCGGGACAGGGATTCCGGGAGCGGTGCCGCCTACGAGCAGTACTTC
cdr3_aa: CASSDRDRDSGSGAAYEQYF

j_call: TRBJ2-4
clone_size: few
v_call: TRBV23-1
d_call: TRBD1
cdr3_nt: TGCGCCAGCAGTCACACAAACAGGGGCGCCAAAAACATTCAGTACTTC
cdr3_aa: CASSHTNRGAKNIQYF

j_call: TRBJ1-6
clone_size: .
v_call: TRBV28
d_call: .
cdr3_nt: TGTGCCAGCAGCCATACTCTGCCGGGGCGGGATTCACCCCTCCACTTT
cdr3_aa: CASSHTLPGRDSPLHF